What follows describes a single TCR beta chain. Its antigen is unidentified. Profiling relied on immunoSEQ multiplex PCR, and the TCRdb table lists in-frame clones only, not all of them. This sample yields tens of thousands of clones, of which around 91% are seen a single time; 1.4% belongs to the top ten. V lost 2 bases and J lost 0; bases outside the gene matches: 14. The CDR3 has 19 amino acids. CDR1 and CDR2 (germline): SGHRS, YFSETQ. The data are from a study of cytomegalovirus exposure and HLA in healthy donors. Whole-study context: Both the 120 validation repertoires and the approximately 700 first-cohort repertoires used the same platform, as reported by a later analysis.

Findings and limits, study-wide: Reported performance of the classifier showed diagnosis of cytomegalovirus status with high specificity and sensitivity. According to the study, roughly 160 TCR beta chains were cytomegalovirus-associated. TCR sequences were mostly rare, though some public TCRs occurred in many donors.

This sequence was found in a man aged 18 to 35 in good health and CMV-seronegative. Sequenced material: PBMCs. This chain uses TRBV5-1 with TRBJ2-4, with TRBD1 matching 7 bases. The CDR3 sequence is CASSFARQGSTLAKNIQYF. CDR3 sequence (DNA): TGCGCCAGCAGCTTTGCTAGACAGGGATCTACACTAGCCAAAAACATTCAGTACTTC.